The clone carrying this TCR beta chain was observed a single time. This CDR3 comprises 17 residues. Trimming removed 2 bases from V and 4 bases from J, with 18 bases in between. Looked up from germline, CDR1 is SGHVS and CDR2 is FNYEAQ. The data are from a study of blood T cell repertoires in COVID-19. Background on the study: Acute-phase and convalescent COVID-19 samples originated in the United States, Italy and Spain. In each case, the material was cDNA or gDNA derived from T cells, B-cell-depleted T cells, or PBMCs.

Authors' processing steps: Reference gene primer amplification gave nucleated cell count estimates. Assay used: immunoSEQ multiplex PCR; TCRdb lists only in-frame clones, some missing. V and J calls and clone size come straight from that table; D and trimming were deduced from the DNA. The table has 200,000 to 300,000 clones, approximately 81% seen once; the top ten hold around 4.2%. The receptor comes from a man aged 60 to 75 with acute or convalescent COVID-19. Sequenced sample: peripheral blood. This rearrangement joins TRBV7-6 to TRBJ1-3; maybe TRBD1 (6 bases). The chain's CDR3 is CASSLRPPQGAGNTIYF. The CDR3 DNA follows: TGTGCCAGCAGCTTAAGGCCACCACAGGGTGCCGGAAACACCATATATTTT.